This T cell receptor beta chain was sequenced during a study of T cell responses to AZD1222 COVID-19 vaccine. The overall study: Second-dose intervals of approximately 4 or approximately 12 weeks were pooled. General study points: Close to half of all spike-specific TCRs reportedly target regions of the variants that are unmutated. It was only after the peak T cell response that any repertoires were sampled. Clonal diversity may have been underestimated, and the donors were mostly white British, with more females than males.

Losses at the gene ends were 9 bases for V and 2 bases for J; bases not matched to a gene: 9. Per the germline V gene, CDR1 is LNHDA and CDR2 is SQIVND (reference sequence). CDR3 length: 14 amino acids. The table came from immunoSEQ multiplex PCR; TCRdb's copy has only in-frame clones and leaves some out. The data show 100,000 to 150,000 clones, around 92% seen once. Regarding this clone: The antigen remains undetermined.

This receptor was obtained from an adult in good health. The V gene is TRBV19, the J gene TRBJ2-5; 7 bases are a match to TRBD2. This specimen consisted of peripheral blood, obtained on day 0 of AZD1222 vaccination. The CDR3 nucleotides read TGTGCCAGCTCACTCGGACTAGATCAAGAGACCCAGTACTTC. This gives the protein CASSLGLDQETQYF.